These 11 T cell receptor beta chains originate from one sample sequenced in a study of CD8 T cells in Susac syndrome (dated by TCRdb to about 2019). Receptors were amplified or captured by the immunoSEQ multiplex PCR assay. RNA was extracted using the RNeasy kit, and roughly 0.5 to 1 ug of the RNA was reverse transcribed with random hexamers. TCRdb ran its own pipeline on the public reads, namely fastp trimming at Q25 and MiXCR clone calling, and kept in-frame beta chains. Every CDR3 protein is listed once, alongside the most common genes and DNA of its rows. Counted in this sample were some 150,000 distinct CDR3 sequences; about 95% of them appeared once. Of the sample, roughly 0.16% falls within the top ten clones. The specimen was CD8+ T cells from PBMCs. These receptors were obtained from a human donor with multiple sclerosis.

The chain joins TRBV15 to TRBJ2-3, with D possibly TRBD2 on 6 matching bases. Trimming shortened V by 5 bases and J by 6 bases, and 15 bases separated the two germline ends. The length of the CDR3 is 14 residues. Looked up from germline, CDR1 is LNHNV and CDR2 is YYDKDF (reference sequence). This CDR3 reads CATSFGTSRDTQYF. CDR3 coding DNA: TGTGCCACCAGCTTCGGGACTTCTAGGGATACGCAGTATTTT.

V and J are TRBV5-6 and TRBJ2-1; weak D call: TRBD1 (5 bases). This CDR3 region has 15 residues. V was clipped by 2 bases and J by 2 bases, with 11 bases between them. Germline CDR1 is SGHDT and CDR2 is YYEEEE. Here the CDR3 reads CASSFGRQTYNEQFF. CDR3 DNA: TGTGCCAGCAGCTTCGGGCGACAGACCTACAATGAGCAGTTCTTC.

This clonotype is a singleton in its sample. The rearrangement uses TRBV20-1 and TRBJ2-1; TRBD2 matches at 10 bases. V dropped 1 base and J dropped 5; count of bases not matched to a gene: 5. Germline V gene sequence: CDR1 DFQATT, CDR2 SNEGSKA (reference sequence). The CDR3 has 15 residues. The CDR3 sequence is CSARASGGTNNEQFF. CDR3 coding DNA: TGCAGTGCTAGAGCTAGCGGGGGTACCAACAATGAGCAGTTCTTC.

The chain couples TRBV2 to TRBJ2-1; TRBD1 aligns across 7 bases. The trim removed 5 bases at V and 7 bases at J, leaving 8 bases unmatched. CDR1 SNHLY and CDR2 FYNNEI come from the germline V gene. The CDR3 is made up of 14 amino acids. This chain's CDR3 is CASSSDRAENEQFF. The CDR3 DNA sequence: TGTGCCAGCAGTTCTGACAGGGCCGAGAATGAGCAGTTCTTC.

The genes are TRBV12-3 or TRBV12-4 and TRBJ2-5; D is perhaps TRBD1 (6 bases). The V end lost 6 bases, the J end lost 5 bases, and 10 bases lay between the germline ends. There are 12 residues in the CDR3. The CDR3 protein is CASRQGMETQYF. CDR3 DNA sequence: TGTGCCAGCAGGCAGGGGATGGAGACCCAGTACTTC.

V is TRBV29-1 and J is TRBJ1-2; perhaps TRBD1 as D (5 bases). Germline CDR1 and CDR2: SQVTM and ANQGSEA. V dropped 3 bases and J dropped 8 bases, with 10 bases sitting between them. This CDR3 has 11 amino acids. The CDR3 protein is CSVDQGGGYTF. CDR3 nucleotides: TGCAGCGTTGACCAGGGCGGAGGCTACACCTTC.

The rearrangement links TRBV2 to TRBJ2-3; D tentatively fits TRBD1 or TRBD2 (5 bases each). Per the germline V gene, CDR1 is SNHLY and CDR2 is FYNNEI. This CDR3 spans 15 amino acids. V was cut by 7 bases and J by 2 bases, with 16 bases left in between. The CDR3 sequence is CASKGSGDATDTQYF. As DNA, the CDR3 is TGTGCCAGCAAGGGATCCGGGGACGCCACAGATACGCAGTATTTT.

The J gene is TRBJ2-1, the V gene TRBV5-6, with D uncertain. V lost 0 bases, J lost 7 bases, and 23 bases lay in between. This CDR3 region has 18 residues. CDR1 and CDR2 (germline): SGHDT, YYEEEE. This CDR3 reads CASSLERWGIRLGNEQFF. CDR3 sequence (DNA): TGTGCCAGCAGCTTGGAGAGATGGGGAATTAGGCTAGGAAATGAGCAGTTCTTC. The entire variable domain, with the rest obtained from reference TRBV5-6 and TRBJ2-1, is as follows: DAGVTQSPTHLIKTRGQQVTLRCSPKSGHDTVSWYQQALGQGPQFIFQYYEEEERQRGNFPDRFSGHQFPNYSSELNVNALLLGDSALYLCASSLERWGIRLGNEQFFGPGTRLTVL.

The genes are TRBV27 and TRBJ1-2, with TRBD1 as a possible D gene (5 bases). V lost 3 bases and J lost 6, with 11 bases in between. CDR1 is MNHEY and CDR2 is SMNVEV in the germline V gene (reference sequence). The CDR3 has 13 amino acids. CDR3 sequence reads: CASSLREGDGYTF. CDR3 nucleotides: TGTGCCAGCAGTTTGAGAGAAGGGGATGGCTACACCTTC.

V and J are TRBV7-9 and TRBJ2-5; 12 bases are a match to TRBD2. Germline V lookup: CDR1 SEHNR, CDR2 FQNEAQ (reference sequence). Losses at the gene ends were 3 bases for V and 4 bases for J; bases not matched to a gene: 3. The CDR3 runs 15 residues. CDR3 nucleotides: TGTGCCAGCAGCTTCCTAGCGGGGGGGCCAGAGACCCAGTACTTC. Its protein is CASSFLAGGPETQYF.

The chain combines TRBV29-1 with TRBJ2-4; a possible D gene is TRBD2 (6 bases). V gave up 7 bases and J gave up 6 bases, with 16 bases separating them. CDR3 size: 13 residues. Germline V gene sequence: CDR1 SQVTM, CDR2 ANQGSEA. This chain's CDR3 is CSARGLTTNIQYF. As DNA, the CDR3 is TGCAGCGCCCGGGGACTCACAACAAACATTCAGTACTTC.